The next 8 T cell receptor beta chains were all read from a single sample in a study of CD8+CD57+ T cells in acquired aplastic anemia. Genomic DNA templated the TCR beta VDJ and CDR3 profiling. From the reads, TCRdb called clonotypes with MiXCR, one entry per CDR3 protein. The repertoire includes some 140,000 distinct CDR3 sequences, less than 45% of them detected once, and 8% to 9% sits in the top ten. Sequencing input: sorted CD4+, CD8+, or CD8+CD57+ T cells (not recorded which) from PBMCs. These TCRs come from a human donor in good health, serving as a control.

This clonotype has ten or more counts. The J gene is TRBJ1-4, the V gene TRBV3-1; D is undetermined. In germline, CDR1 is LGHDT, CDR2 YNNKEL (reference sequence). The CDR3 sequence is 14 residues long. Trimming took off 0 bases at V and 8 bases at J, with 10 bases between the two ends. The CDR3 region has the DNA TGTGCCAGCAGCCAAGATTCTGATTCCGAAAAACTGTTTTTT. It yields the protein CASSQDSDSEKLFF.

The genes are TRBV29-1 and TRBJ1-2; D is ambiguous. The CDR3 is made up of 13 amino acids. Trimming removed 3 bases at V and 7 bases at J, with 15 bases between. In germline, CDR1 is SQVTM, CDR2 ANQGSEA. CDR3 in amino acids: CSVDLRQERGYTF. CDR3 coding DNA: TGCAGCGTTGACTTACGGCAGGAACGTGGCTACACCTTC.

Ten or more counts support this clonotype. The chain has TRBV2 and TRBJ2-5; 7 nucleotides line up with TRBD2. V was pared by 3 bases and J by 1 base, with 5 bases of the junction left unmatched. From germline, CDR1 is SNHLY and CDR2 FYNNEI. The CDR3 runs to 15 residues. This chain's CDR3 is CASSDLGRIQETQYF. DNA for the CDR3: TGTGCCAGCAGTGACCTCGGGAGGATCCAAGAGACCCAGTACTTC.

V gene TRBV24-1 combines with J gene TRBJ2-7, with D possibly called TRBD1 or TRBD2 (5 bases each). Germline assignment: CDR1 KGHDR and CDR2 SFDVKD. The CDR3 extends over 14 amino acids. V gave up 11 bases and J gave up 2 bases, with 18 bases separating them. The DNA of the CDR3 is TGTGCCATCTCAGCCGGGACCGCAGCCTACGAGCAGTACTTC. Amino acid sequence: CAISAGTAAYEQYF.

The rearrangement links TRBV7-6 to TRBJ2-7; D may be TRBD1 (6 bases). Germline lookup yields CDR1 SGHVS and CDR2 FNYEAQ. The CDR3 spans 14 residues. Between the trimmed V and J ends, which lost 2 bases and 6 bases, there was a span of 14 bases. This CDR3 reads CASSLTDSLGEQYF. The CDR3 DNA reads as TGTGCCAGCAGCTTAACGGACAGTTTAGGCGAGCAGTACTTC.

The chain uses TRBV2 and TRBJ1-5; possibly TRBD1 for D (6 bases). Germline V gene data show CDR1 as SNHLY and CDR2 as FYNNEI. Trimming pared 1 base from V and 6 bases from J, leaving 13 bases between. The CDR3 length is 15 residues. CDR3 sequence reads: CASSEDGGGPQPQHF. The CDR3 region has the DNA TGTGCCAGCAGTGAAGATGGGGGGGGCCCTCAGCCCCAGCATTTT.

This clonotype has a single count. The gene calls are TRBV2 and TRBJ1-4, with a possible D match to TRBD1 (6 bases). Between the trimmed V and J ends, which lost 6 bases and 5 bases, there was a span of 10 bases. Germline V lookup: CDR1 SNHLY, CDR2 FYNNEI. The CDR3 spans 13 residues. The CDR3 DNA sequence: TGTGCCAGCAGACAGGGTCGAAATGAAAAACTGTTTTTT. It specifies CASRQGRNEKLFF.

The CDR3 is CASRGQGWSYTF. The DNA of the CDR3 is TGTGCCAGCAGAGGACAGGGTTGGAGCTACACCTTC. The chain uses TRBV25-1 and TRBJ1-2; 8 bases align to TRBD1. The CDR3 consists of 12 residues. CDR1 MGHDK and CDR2 SYGVNS come from the germline V gene. V trimming: 6 bases; J trimming: 9 bases; junction bases outside the gene matches: 6.